This TCR beta chain is drawn from a study of human T cells and chemical hapten exposure. TCRdb analysed the RACE reads with MiXCR anew, one entry per CDR3 protein. The data show about 170,000 distinct CDR3 sequences, with about 27% seen just once and around 1.9% held by the top ten. This CDR3 comprises 12 residues. V lost 2 bases to trimming and J lost 4 bases, with 5 bases between them. Germline assignment: CDR1 SEHNR and CDR2 FQNEAQ (reference sequence). General study results and limits: The number of TCRs over 1 in 1000 frequency stayed unchanged after DPC.

Stated time point: patch test 3, about 24 weeks after DPC sensitization. Treatment here: therapeutic diphenylcyclopropenone sensitization with weekly scalp DPC. There are a few counts of this clonotype. The antigen is unknown. This TCR was sampled from a woman between 18 and 30 years old with alopecia areata. Some clones in this sample may be carry-over from other donors' samples. Sequences were derived from whole blood, sampled in connection with sensitization to the hapten diphenylcyclopropenone (DPC). This chain connects TRBV7-9 to TRBJ1-2; D unclear. The CDR3 coding sequence is TGTGCCAGCAGCTTACCCAGCTATGGCTACACCTTC. Translated: CASSLPSYGYTF.